This TCR beta chain emerged from a study of identical twins. General study points: With monozygotic twins, out-of-frame TCR alpha sharing exceeded what models estimated. An excess of low generation probability was shown by twin-shared out-of-frame alpha sequences. These conclusions were based on statistical analysis (cross-sectional, not following the same donors).

This clonotype was seen many times. Its matching antigen is unknown. The V gene lost 2 bases and the J gene lost 7 bases, with 11 bases spanning the gap. The length of the CDR3 is 13 residues. Carrying unique molecular identifiers, the cDNA also gained a universal primer site through template switching. TCRdb itself ran the 5' RACE reads through MiXCR, one entry per CDR3 protein. The sample has hundreds of thousands of distinct CDR3 sequences; around 6% are singletons. The rearrangement links TRBV12-3 or TRBV12-4 to TRBJ2-5; D remains ambiguous. Sequencing was carried out using naive T cells sorted from blood. The clonotype was recovered from a man younger than 35 in good health. CDR3 DNA: TGTGCCAGCAGTTTACTCCACGGCCGGACCCAGTACTTC. Translated, it gives CASSLLHGRTQYF.